This passage covers 25 T cell receptor beta chains from one sample sequenced in a study of CD8 T cells in ankylosing spondylitis. MiXCR, applied by TCRdb to the 5' RACE reads, yields one record per CDR3 protein. In the table there are about 36,000 distinct CDR3 sequences, about 6% of which are singletons. Sequencing was carried out using blood, either unsorted or a sorted T cell fraction (not recorded which). These receptor sequences come from a male donor with ankylosing spondylitis or in good health (not recorded which).

The chain joins TRBV25-1 to TRBJ1-4, with a weak D call TRBD1 (5 bases). V lost 9 bases and J 1 base, leaving 21 bases between the germline ends. Germline CDR1 MGHDK, CDR2 SYGVNS. CDR3 length: 17 residues. The DNA for the CDR3 is TGTGCCAGGGGCCCGGGGCAGAGTTCAAAAACTAATGAAAAACTGTTTTTT. Translating it yields CARGPGQSSKTNEKLFF.

In this sample, this clonotype turned up many times. The genes are TRBV5-6 and TRBJ2-2, with a tentative D call TRBD1 (6 bases). Germline CDR1 reads SGHDT; CDR2 reads YYEEEE. This CDR3 region has 14 residues. Trimming took off 5 bases at V and 3 bases at J, with 11 bases between the two ends. The CDR3 sequence: CASRLTGHTGELFF. Written as DNA, the CDR3 is TGTGCCAGCAGACTTACAGGGCACACCGGGGAGCTGTTTTTT.

This clonotype was found many times. The J gene is TRBJ2-7, the V gene TRBV5-1; TRBD1 matches 7 bases. CDR1 is SGHRS and CDR2 is YFSETQ in the germline V gene. There are 13 residues in the CDR3. The J segment lost 5 bases and the V segment lost 3 bases, leaving 5 bases of the junction unmatched. The CDR3 region is CASSWGQRNEQYF. Written as DNA, the CDR3 is TGCGCCAGCAGCTGGGGACAGCGGAACGAGCAGTACTTC.

This clonotype was picked up many times. The genes are TRBV4-2 and TRBJ2-5; 8 bases fit TRBD1. With V trimmed by 0 bases and J by 5 bases, 5 bases remained unmatched. Looked up from germline, CDR1 is LGHNA and CDR2 is YNFKEQ. This CDR3 is built from 15 residues. The CDR3 loop is CASSQDGTGSETQYF. DNA for the CDR3: TGTGCCAGCAGCCAAGACGGGACAGGCAGTGAGACCCAGTACTTC.

This clonotype showed up many times. V usage is TRBV29-1 and J usage is TRBJ2-1, with TRBD2 matching over 7 bases. CDR1 is SQVTM, CDR2 ANQGSEA, per germline. The CDR3 has 12 amino acids. V dropped 5 bases and J dropped 12; count of bases not matched to a gene: 10. Here the CDR3 DNA reads TGCAGCGTTTTGGCTAGCGGAACCCTGCAGTTCTTC. This encodes CSVLASGTLQFF.

This clonotype was seen at least ten times. The rearrangement links TRBV5-6 to TRBJ2-7; D assignment may be TRBD1 or TRBD2 (5 bases each). The germline gives CDR1 SGHDT, CDR2 YYEEEE. The V gene lost 2 bases and the J gene lost 3 bases, with 9 bases spanning the gap. This CDR3 contains 13 residues. CDR3 nucleotides: TGTGCCAGCAGCTTCCGGGACGGCTACGAGCAGTACTTC. Amino acids: CASSFRDGYEQYF.

This clonotype was counted ten times or more. The chain combines TRBV5-1 with TRBJ2-1, with D possibly matching TRBD2 (6 bases). Germline values: CDR1 SGHRS, CDR2 YFSETQ. The CDR3 consists of 15 residues. Deletions cut 4 bases from V and 0 bases from J, with 11 bases between. CDR3 protein: CASSRGTRSYNEQFF. The DNA of the CDR3 is TGCGCCAGCAGCCGTGGGACTCGCTCCTACAATGAGCAGTTCTTC.

The chain joins TRBV3-1 to TRBJ2-7; D not resolved. Germline V gene lookup returns CDR1 LGHDT and CDR2 YNNKEL (reference sequence). Trimming cost V 5 bases and J 2 bases, with 10 bases left between them. CDR3 length equals 13 residues. In DNA form, the CDR3 reads TGTGCCAGCAGCTCAAACGAGGCCTACGAGCAGTACTTC. It encodes CASSSNEAYEQYF.

This clonotype was counted many times. The gene calls are TRBV25-1 and TRBJ2-5; D is unresolved. Germline V lookup: CDR1 MGHDK, CDR2 SYGVNS. V dropped 4 bases and J dropped 4 bases, with 10 bases sitting between them. The CDR3 loop spans 13 amino acids. As DNA, the CDR3 is TGTGCCAGCAGTGGATGGATAGGAGAGACCCAGTACTTC. Amino acid sequence: CASSGWIGETQYF.

This clonotype was seen many times. This chain connects TRBV6-1 to TRBJ1-6, with TRBD1 identical over 7 bases. V lost 4 bases, J lost 7 bases, and 4 bases stayed unmatched. Germline CDR1 MNHNS, CDR2 SASEGT. This CDR3 contains 14 residues. The CDR3 DNA reads as TGTGCCAGCAGTGGTCGACAGGGAAATTCACCCCTCCACTTT. Amino acid sequence: CASSGRQGNSPLHF.

This clonotype was observed many times. The chain is built from TRBV6-6 and TRBJ2-5; weak D call: TRBD2 (6 bases). Trimming left V 2 bases short and J 5 bases short, with 12 bases between. Per germline, CDR1 MNHNY and CDR2 SVGAGI (reference sequence). This CDR3 contains 14 residues. The CDR3 region has the DNA TGTGCCAGCAGTTACGGGGCGGGGAATGAGACCCAGTACTTC. It is translated as CASSYGAGNETQYF.

In this sample, this clonotype turned up many times. The chain employs TRBV12-3 or TRBV12-4 and TRBJ2-3; a weak D match, TRBD2 (5 bases). Trimming removed 3 bases from V and 1 base from J, with 5 bases in between. The CDR3 spans 13 residues. The chain's CDR3 is CASSLRGTDTQYF. In DNA form, the CDR3 reads TGTGCCAGCAGTTTGCGGGGCACAGATACGCAGTATTTT.

This clonotype was found many times. This may be a read error: a much more frequent sequence differs by one nucleotide. The chain combines TRBV2 with TRBJ2-5, with TRBD1 matching over 8 bases. CDR3 length equals 14 residues. The germline V gene has CDR1 SNHLY and CDR2 FYNNEI. The junction had 7 bases not matched to a gene; V was cut back by 5 bases and J by 5 bases. Written as DNA, the CDR3 is TGTGCCAGCAGTCCTGGACAGGGAGTCGAGACCCAGTACTTC. It specifies CASSPGQGVETQYF. Based on the CDR3 plus reference TRBV2 and TRBJ2-5, the full variable domain is EPEVTQTPSHQVTQMGQEVILRCVPISNHLYFYWYRQILGQKVEFLVSFYNNEISEKSEIFDDQFSVERPDGSNFTLKIRSTKLEDSAMYFCASSPGQGVETQYFGPGTRLLVL.

This clonotype was recorded at least ten times. This chain uses TRBV12-3 or TRBV12-4 with TRBJ2-7; possible D gene TRBD1, 6 bases. The CDR3 is made up of 15 amino acids. The ends were cut back, 6 bases at V and 3 bases at J, with 18 bases in the middle. This chain's CDR3 is CASSLLGTSDYEQYF. The CDR3 region has the DNA TGTGCCAGCAGCCTCCTGGGGACATCCGACTACGAGCAGTACTTC.

This clonotype was detected many times. This chain connects TRBV5-1 to TRBJ1-1; D unresolved. V gave up 0 bases and J gave up 3 bases, with 9 bases separating them. Germline lookup yields CDR1 SGHRS and CDR2 YFSETQ. The CDR3 contains 14 residues. CDR3 amino acids: CASSLENLYTEAFF. In nucleotides, the CDR3 is TGCGCCAGCAGCTTGGAAAATTTGTACACTGAAGCTTTCTTT.

This clonotype was picked up many times. The J gene is TRBJ2-1, the V gene TRBV5-1, with D perhaps assigned TRBD1 or TRBD2 (5 bases each). Germline values: CDR1 SGHRS, CDR2 YFSETQ. The CDR3 contains 20 residues. The ends were cut back, 6 bases at V and 0 bases at J, with 28 bases in the middle. The CDR3 DNA reads TGCGCCAGCAATTCGGGACGAATAAGGACACTAGGTTACTCCTACAATGAGCAGTTCTTC. Its protein is CASNSGRIRTLGYSYNEQFF. Complete variable domain (other parts from reference TRBV5-1 and TRBJ2-1): KAGVTQTPRYLIKTRGQQVTLSCSPISGHRSVSWYQQTPGQGLQFLFEYFSETQRNKGNFPGRFSGRQFSNSRSEMNVSTLELGDSALYLCASNSGRIRTLGYSYNEQFFGPGTRLTVL.

This clonotype occurred a few times. One end of the junction fails to match germline, which may point to a read error. The rearrangement uses TRBV20-1 and TRBJ2-7; the match to TRBD2 covers 11 bases. This CDR3 region has 16 residues. The germline V gene encodes CDR1 DFQATT and CDR2 SNEGSKA (reference sequence). For the CDR3, the DNA is TGCTGTGCTACTACCCCGGGACTAGCGGCCTCATCCGAGCAGTACTTC. Its protein is CCATTPGLAASSEQYF.

This clonotype was seen a few times. The chain recombines TRBV7-6 with TRBJ2-2; D is undetermined. The CDR3 extends over 15 amino acids. The germline CDR1 and CDR2 sequences are SGHVS and FNYEAQ. V lost 6 bases and J 2 bases, leaving 13 bases between the germline ends. The CDR3 DNA reads as TGTGCCAGCAGAGACCCCGGGCTCAACACCGGGGAGCTGTTTTTT. Its translation: CASRDPGLNTGELFF. Drawing the rest from reference TRBV7-6 and TRBJ2-2, the complete variable domain is GAGVSQSPRYKVTKRGQDVALRCDPISGHVSLYWYRQALGQGPEFLTYFNYEAQQDKSGLPNDRFSAERPEGSISTLTIQRTEQRDSAMYRCASRDPGLNTGELFFGEGSRLTVL.

In this sample, this clonotype turned up many times. This chain joins TRBV10-3 and TRBJ2-7; a possible D gene is TRBD1 (5 bases). Looked up from germline, CDR1 is ENHRY and CDR2 is SYGVKD. The CDR3 has 15 amino acids. V lost 3 bases and J lost 4, with 16 bases in between. The CDR3 sequence: CAISDNSLGRYEQYF. The CDR3 nucleotides are TGTGCCATCAGTGACAACAGTCTGGGGCGTTACGAGCAGTACTTC.

There are many counts of this clonotype. Written as DNA, the CDR3 is TGTGCCAGCAGTTTATCTTCCCCCGGACTAGCGGGAGGGGGGAATACGCAGTATTTT. Its translation is CASSLSSPGLAGGGNTQYF. This chain uses TRBV27 with TRBJ2-3; TRBD2 aligns across 15 bases. The germline V gene has CDR1 MNHEY and CDR2 SMNVEV (reference sequence). The length of the CDR3 is 19 residues. J was trimmed by 7 bases and V by 0 bases; bases with no gene match: 11.

This rearrangement joins TRBV29-1 to TRBJ1-1; D is undetermined. CDR1 SQVTM and CDR2 ANQGSEA come from the germline V gene. Trimming took 1 base from V and 6 from J, leaving 15 bases between them. The CDR3 is 14 residues long. This CDR3 reads CSVEGSTGFAEAFF. The CDR3 DNA follows: TGCAGCGTTGAAGGGTCGACGGGGTTTGCTGAAGCTTTCTTT. Looking up the rest from reference TRBV29-1 and TRBJ1-1 gives the full variable domain: SAVISQKPSRDICQRGTSLTIQCQVDSQVTMMFWYRQQPGQSLTLIATANQGSEATYESGFVIDKFPISRPNLTFSTLTVSNMSPEDSSIYLCSVEGSTGFAEAFFGQGTRLTVV.

This clonotype was seen at least ten times. The gene calls are TRBV9 and TRBJ1-1, with D possibly being TRBD1 (6 bases). The CDR3 totals 14 residues. The V end lost 2 bases, the J end lost 0 bases, and 8 bases lay between the germline ends. CDR1 is SGDLS, CDR2 YYNGEE, per germline. This CDR3 is CASSVGQMNTEAFF. The CDR3 DNA follows: TGTGCCAGCAGCGTCGGACAGATGAACACTGAAGCTTTCTTT.

At least ten counts were recorded for this clonotype. The chain recombines TRBV7-6 with TRBJ2-1; 9 nucleotides match TRBD2. CDR1 and CDR2 from the germline V gene are SGHVS and FNYEAQ. This CDR3 spans 15 amino acids. After removal of 1 base from V and 4 bases from J, the junction contained 2 bases not matched to a gene. CDR3 nucleotides: TGTGCCAGCAGCTTAGTTGCGGGGGGGTACAATGAGCAGTTCTTC. It is translated as CASSLVAGGYNEQFF.

This clonotype has a count of ten or more. This rearrangement joins TRBV4-2 to TRBJ2-5, with TRBD1 matching over 9 bases. V dropped 4 bases and J dropped 4; count of bases not matched to a gene: 10. The CDR3 covers 16 residues. Germline lookup yields CDR1 LGHNA and CDR2 YNFKEQ. The CDR3 here is CASSPGQGSYRETQYF. In DNA form, the CDR3 reads TGTGCCAGCAGCCCGGGACAGGGCTCATATAGAGAGACCCAGTACTTC.

There are many counts of this clonotype. The gene calls are TRBV6-5 and TRBJ2-4; no clear D. Trimming shortened V by 2 bases and J by 2 bases, and 13 bases separated the two germline ends. This CDR3 has 16 amino acids. Germline V CDR1 and CDR2: MNHEY, SVGAGI. Written as DNA, the CDR3 is TGTGCCAGCAGTTACCCCTCGCCAGACACCAAAAACATTCAGTACTTC. Its protein product is CASSYPSPDTKNIQYF.